The clone carrying this TCR beta chain was seen a few times. These data originate in a study of PD-1 blockade in classical Hodgkin lymphoma. The method was immunoSEQ multiplex PCR; TCRdb's version includes in-frame clones alone and lacks a portion of them. The data show under 20,000 clones, approximately 80% seen once. CDR1 is SGHTA and CDR2 is FQGNSA in the germline V gene. The CDR3 length is 14 residues. V lost 3 bases and J 3 bases, leaving 8 bases between the germline ends. The time point denotes: cycle 4 day 1 (C4D1), after five to seven weeks of nivolumab. Autologous stem cell transplantation was followed by relapse in every patient, and brentuximab vedotin exposure varied.

The source was peripheral blood mononuclear cells (PBMCs), collected before the fourth cycle of nivolumab. The origin of this receptor is a human donor with classical Hodgkin lymphoma. The gene calls are TRBV7-2 and TRBJ2-2; the D gene is possibly TRBD1 (6 bases). DNA of the CDR3: TGTGCCAGCAGCTTGGACAGCTACACCGGGGAGCTGTTTTTT. This sequence encodes CASSLDSYTGELFF.